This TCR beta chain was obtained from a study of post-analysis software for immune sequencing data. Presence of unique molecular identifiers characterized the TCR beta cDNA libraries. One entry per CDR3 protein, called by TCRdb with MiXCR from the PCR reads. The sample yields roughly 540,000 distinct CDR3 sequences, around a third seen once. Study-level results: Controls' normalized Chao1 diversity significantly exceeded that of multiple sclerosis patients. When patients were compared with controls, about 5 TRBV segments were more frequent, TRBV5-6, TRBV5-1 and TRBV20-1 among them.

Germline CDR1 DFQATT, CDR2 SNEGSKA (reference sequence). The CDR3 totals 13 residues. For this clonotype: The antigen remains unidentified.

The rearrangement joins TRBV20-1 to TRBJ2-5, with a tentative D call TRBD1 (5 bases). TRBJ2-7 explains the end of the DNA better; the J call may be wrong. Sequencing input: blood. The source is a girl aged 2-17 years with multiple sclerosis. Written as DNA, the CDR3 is TGCAGTGCTAGAGGTTACAGGTCCTACGAGCAGTACTTC. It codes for CSARGYRSYEQYF.